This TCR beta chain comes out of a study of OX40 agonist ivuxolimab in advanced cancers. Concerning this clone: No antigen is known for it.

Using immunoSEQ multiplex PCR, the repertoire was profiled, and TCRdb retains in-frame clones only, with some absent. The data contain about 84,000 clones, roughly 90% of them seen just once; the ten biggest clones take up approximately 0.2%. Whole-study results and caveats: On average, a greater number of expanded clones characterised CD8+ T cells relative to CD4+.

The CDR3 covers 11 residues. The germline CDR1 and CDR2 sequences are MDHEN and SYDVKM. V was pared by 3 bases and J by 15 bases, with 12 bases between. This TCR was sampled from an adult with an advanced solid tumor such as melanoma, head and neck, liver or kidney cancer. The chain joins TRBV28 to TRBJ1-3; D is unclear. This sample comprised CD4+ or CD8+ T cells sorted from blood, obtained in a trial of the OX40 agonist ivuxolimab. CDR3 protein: CASSLGPTRYF. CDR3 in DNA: TGTGCCAGCAGTTTGGGCCCGACAAGATATTTT.